This entry lists 27 T cell receptor beta chains sequenced from one sample in a study of PD-L1 blockade in urothelial cancer. TCRdb's copy holds only in-frame clones and misses some; the assay was immunoSEQ multiplex PCR. The sample shows more than 90,000 clones, 80% to 95% of them seen only once. The time point is: peripheral blood 6 weeks after treatment start. The material was PBMCs, obtained around atezolizumab (anti-PD-L1) treatment. These receptors were collected from a man between 60 and 75 years old with urothelial cancer.

The DNA for the CDR3 is TGTGCCAGCAGTGAGTCGCGGGTCCAGCCCCAGCATTTT. Protein product: CASSESRVQPQHF. The V and J genes are TRBV6-1 and TRBJ1-5; D unclear. There are 13 residues in the CDR3. Germline CDR1 MNHNS, CDR2 SASEGT. V was shortened by 3 bases and J by 7 bases, with 10 bases between the two germline ends.

This chain links TRBV11-2 with TRBJ2-2, with D possibly being TRBD1 (7 bases). The CDR3 runs to 16 residues. The germline V gene has CDR1 SGHAT and CDR2 FQNNGV. Trimming stripped 5 bases from V and 1 base from J, with 14 bases between. CDR3 nucleotides: TGTGCCAGCAGCCTAGGGGGGACAGTGAACACCGGGGAGCTGTTTTTT. As protein: CASSLGGTVNTGELFF.

This clone was observed a few times. This sequence joins TRBV7-2 and TRBJ2-5; 9 bases are a match to TRBD2. Germline V gene data show CDR1 as SGHTA and CDR2 as FQGNSA. The CDR3 covers 14 residues. The J segment lost 2 bases and the V segment lost 4 bases, leaving 2 bases of the junction unmatched. The CDR3 DNA reads TGTGCCAGCAGCTATAGCGGGAGACAAGAGACCCAGTACTTC. Amino acids: CASSYSGRQETQYF. The variable domain in full, completed from reference TRBV7-2 and TRBJ2-5, reads GAGVSQSPSNKVTEKGKDVELRCDPISGHTALYWYRQSLGQGLEFLIYFQGNSAPDKSGLPSDRFSAERTGGSVSTLTIQRTQQEDSAVYLCASSYSGRQETQYFGPGTRLLVL.

This chain connects TRBV7-6 to TRBJ1-5; 12 bases align to TRBD1. V gave up 5 bases and J gave up 4 bases; unmatched junction bases: 3. CDR1 is SGHVS, CDR2 FNYEAQ, per germline. CDR3 length equals 15 residues. CDR3 DNA: TGTGCCAGCAGCGGGACAGGGGGCCCAAATCAGCCCCAGCATTTT. Translating gives CASSGTGGPNQPQHF.

The chain combines TRBV9 with TRBJ2-3, with 15 bases that match TRBD2. The V segment lost 8 bases and the J segment 3 bases; nucleotides outside the gene matches: 10. Germline CDR1 SGDLS, CDR2 YYNGEE. CDR3 length: 17 amino acids. The CDR3 protein is CASGLAGGPGKTDTQYF. CDR3 in DNA: TGTGCCAGTGGACTAGCGGGGGGGCCGGGTAAAACAGATACGCAGTATTTT.

V and J are TRBV5-5 and TRBJ2-7, with TRBD1 matching 10 bases. This CDR3 contains 17 residues. The trim removed 3 bases at V and 0 bases at J, leaving 9 bases unmatched. Looked up from germline, CDR1 is SGHKS and CDR2 is YYEKEE (reference sequence). The CDR3 nucleotides are TGTGCCAGCAGCTCGACAGGGGGCAATTCCTACTCCTACGAGCAGTACTTC. As protein: CASSSTGGNSYSYEQYF.

The V call is TRBV9, the J call TRBJ2-2, with D possibly matching TRBD2 (6 bases). Trimming cost V 0 bases and J 7 bases, with 16 bases left between them. This CDR3 has 16 residues. Germline CDR1 is SGDLS and CDR2 is YYNGEE. The CDR3 DNA reads TGTGCCAGCAGCGTAGTGGAGGGACGCCCAAACGGGGAGCTGTTTTTT. This encodes CASSVVEGRPNGELFF.

This chain connects TRBV5-1 to TRBJ2-5, with D uncertain. The V gene lost 1 base and the J gene lost 11 bases, with 21 bases spanning the gap. This CDR3 has 15 amino acids. The germline CDR1 and CDR2 sequences are SGHRS and YFSETQ. The CDR3 is CASSLTGSYYEEQYF. In DNA form, the CDR3 reads TGCGCCAGCAGCTTGACCGGCTCCTACTACGAAGAGCAGTACTTC.

CDR3 nucleotide sequence: TGTGCCAGCAGCCAAGATCGAGGCAGGGATGAGCAGTTCTTC. Residues: CASSQDRGRDEQFF. The rearrangement joins TRBV4-2 to TRBJ2-1; a weak D match, TRBD1 (5 bases). Trimming stripped 0 bases from V and 8 bases from J, with 11 bases between. Germline CDR1 is LGHNA and CDR2 is YNFKEQ. The CDR3 has 14 amino acids.

CDR3 sequence reads: CASSVSGLAGGEQYF. In DNA form, the CDR3 reads TGTGCCAGCAGCGTTTCGGGACTAGCGGGAGGCGAGCAGTACTTC. The chain couples TRBV9 to TRBJ2-7; TRBD2 aligns across 15 bases. Germline V CDR1 and CDR2: SGDLS, YYNGEE. V trimming: 2 bases; J trimming: 6 bases; junction bases outside the gene matches: 3. CDR3 length: 15 residues.

A remark on this clone: The same CDR3 also results from other DNA sequences found in this sample. CDR3 protein: CASSLTRSTDTQYF. For the CDR3, the DNA is TGTGCCAGCAGCCTCACTCGGAGCACAGATACGCAGTATTTT. The V gene is TRBV7-3, the J gene TRBJ2-3, with no clear D. The CDR3 spans 14 residues. Germline V gives CDR1 SGHTA, CDR2 FQGTGA. The V gene lost 5 bases and the J gene lost 0 bases, with 9 bases spanning the gap.

This clone has ten or more counts. The chain couples TRBV5-6 to TRBJ1-2; TRBD1 matches at 8 bases. CDR3 length: 12 residues. CDR1 is SGHDT, CDR2 YYEEEE, per germline. The J segment lost 9 bases and the V segment lost 0 bases, leaving 1 base of the junction unmatched. As DNA, the CDR3 is TGTGCCAGCAGCTTGGCAGGGGGCCGCTACACCTTC. Translated, it gives CASSLAGGRYTF.

The CDR3 sequence: CAWSVAGANNSPLHF. In DNA form, the CDR3 reads TGTGCCTGGAGTGTAGCAGGGGCCAATAATTCACCCCTCCACTTT. V usage is TRBV30 and J usage is TRBJ1-6; possible D gene TRBD1, 6 bases. Germline V CDR1 and CDR2: GTSNPN, SVGIG (reference sequence). The CDR3 runs to 15 residues. Trimming took 0 bases from V and 5 from J, leaving 11 bases between them.

The gene calls are TRBV2 and TRBJ2-7, with no clear D. Germline-derived CDR1 and CDR2 are SNHLY and FYNNEI. The CDR3 has 14 residues. V dropped 6 bases and J dropped 0 bases, with 12 bases sitting between them. Here the CDR3 reads CASRPRLNSYEQYF. The CDR3, as DNA: TGTGCCAGCAGGCCCCGGTTGAACTCCTACGAGCAGTACTTC.

V usage is TRBV5-1 and J usage is TRBJ1-5; 10 nucleotides agree with TRBD1. The J segment lost 5 bases and the V segment lost 3 bases, leaving 2 bases of the junction unmatched. The germline CDR1 and CDR2 sequences are SGHRS and YFSETQ. The length of the CDR3 is 14 residues. The chain's CDR3 is CASSWGTGDQPQHF. DNA of the CDR3: TGCGCCAGCAGCTGGGGGACAGGGGATCAGCCCCAGCATTTT.

V usage is TRBV5-1 and J usage is TRBJ2-6; D may be TRBD2 (6 bases). V lost 1 base and J lost 2, with 10 bases in between. The germline V gene has CDR1 SGHRS and CDR2 YFSETQ. This CDR3 comprises 16 residues. In nucleotides, the CDR3 is TGCGCCAGCAGCTTGTCAGGGACTCCTGGGGCCAACGTCCTGACTTTC. Protein sequence: CASSLSGTPGANVLTF.

This sequence joins TRBV9 and TRBJ1-4; unclear D gene. V was cut by 1 base and J by 14 bases, with 12 bases left in between. Germline-derived CDR1 and CDR2 are SGDLS and YYNGEE. The CDR3 is made up of 12 amino acids. As DNA, the CDR3 is TGTGCCAGCAGCGTATCTAATTCGGGGCTGTTTTTT. Residues: CASSVSNSGLFF.

This chain joins TRBV28 and TRBJ2-7, with 7 nucleotides matching TRBD2. V lost 3 bases, J lost 7 bases, and 18 bases stayed unmatched. CDR1 and CDR2 (germline): MDHEN, SYDVKM. The CDR3 is made up of 17 amino acids. CDR3 DNA: TGTGCCAGCAGTTTGTGGGGATCGGGGGGAGGGCCCACAGAGCAGTACTTC. Amino acids: CASSLWGSGGGPTEQYF. The variable domain in full, completed from reference TRBV28 and TRBJ2-7, reads DVKVTQSSRYLVKRTGEKVFLECVQDMDHENMFWYRQDPGLGLRLIYFSYDVKMKEKGDIPEGYSVSREKKERFSLILESASTNQTSMYLCASSLWGSGGGPTEQYFGPGTRLTVT.

In its sample, this clone was seen once. The chain employs TRBV20-1 and TRBJ2-1; a possible D gene is TRBD2 (5 bases). V was shortened by 6 bases and J by 10 bases, with 13 bases between the two germline ends. The CDR3 is 11 residues long. Germline lookup yields CDR1 DFQATT and CDR2 SNEGSKA (reference sequence). In nucleotides, the CDR3 is TGCAGTGCCATCCACGGGGTCGAGCAGTTCTTC. Protein: CSAIHGVEQFF.

The rearrangement links TRBV30 to TRBJ1-3; D gene uncertain. The CDR3 is 14 residues long. Trimming pared 3 bases from V and 2 bases from J, leaving 11 bases between. The germline V gene has CDR1 GTSNPN and CDR2 SVGIG (reference sequence). The chain's CDR3 is CAWRAAGAGNTIYF. CDR3 sequence (DNA): TGTGCCTGGAGGGCGGCGGGCGCTGGAAACACCATATATTTT.

The V and J genes are TRBV6-5 and TRBJ1-5, with 7 bases fitting TRBD1. Germline V gives CDR1 MNHEY, CDR2 SVGAGI. This CDR3 has 15 residues. V dropped 8 bases and J dropped 1; count of bases not matched to a gene: 8. As DNA, the CDR3 is TGTGCCAGCCGGGCAGGGGGTGAAAGCAATCAGCCCCAGCATTTT. Protein sequence: CASRAGGESNQPQHF.

About this clone: In the same sample, other DNA sequences code for this CDR3. The chain couples TRBV7-2 to TRBJ2-3; 13 bases map to TRBD2. Germline V gives CDR1 SGHTA, CDR2 FQGNSA. Losses at the gene ends were 4 bases for V and 3 bases for J; bases not matched to a gene: 4. This CDR3 has 16 residues. The CDR3 bases are TGTGCCAGCAGCTCGCGGACTAGCGGGGGTACAGATACGCAGTATTTT. It yields the protein CASSSRTSGGTDTQYF.

This rearrangement joins TRBV10-3 to TRBJ2-2, with D possibly matching TRBD2 (6 bases). V was clipped by 8 bases and J by 5 bases, with 9 bases between them. This CDR3 is 12 amino acids long. CDR1 and CDR2 (germline): ENHRY, SYGVKD. The CDR3 DNA follows: TGTGCCATCGACGGGGGTACCGGGGAGCTGTTTTTT. Translated: CAIDGGTGELFF.

This chain connects TRBV29-1 to TRBJ1-4; 9 nucleotides align to TRBD1. Trimming took 5 bases from V and 10 from J; bases not matched to a gene: 11. Germline values: CDR1 SQVTM, CDR2 ANQGSEA. This CDR3 region has 14 residues. CDR3 region: CSVRSGQGLGKLFF. The CDR3 bases are TGCAGCGTTCGATCGGGACAGGGACTCGGAAAACTGTTTTTT.

The J gene is TRBJ1-2, the V gene TRBV5-1, with D hard to call. V was cut by 0 bases and J by 8 bases, with 8 bases left in between. The CDR3 consists of 12 residues. Germline values: CDR1 SGHRS, CDR2 YFSETQ. The chain's CDR3 is CASSLGREGYTF. CDR3 sequence (DNA): TGCGCCAGCAGCTTGGGGAGGGAAGGCTACACCTTC.

The V gene is TRBV7-8, the J gene TRBJ2-7; 12 bases are shared with TRBD2. Germline CDR1 reads SGHVS; CDR2 reads FQNEAQ. With 1 base clipped from V and 5 bases from J, the junction kept 12 bases outside the gene matches. This CDR3 contains 18 residues. The CDR3 loop is CASSLVPPSTSGRDEQYF. The CDR3 bases are TGTGCCAGCAGCTTAGTTCCTCCTTCGACTAGCGGGAGAGACGAGCAGTACTTC.

The chain links TRBV4-3 to TRBJ2-6; the D gene is possibly TRBD1 (6 bases). The CDR3 runs to 19 residues. Germline CDR1 and CDR2: LGHNA and YSLEER. Trimming stripped 3 bases from V and 1 base from J, with 19 bases between. CDR3: CASSQVPDSKGSGANVLTF. Here the CDR3 DNA reads TGCGCCAGCAGCCAGGTTCCGGACAGCAAGGGTTCTGGGGCCAACGTCCTGACTTTC.